These 15 T cell receptor beta chains originate from one sample sequenced in a study of prognosis after radiotherapy for stage I lung cancer. Multiplex PCR, run in two rounds, amplified TCR beta CDR3 from genomic DNA. Individual primers that were specific to each TRBV and TRBJ gene served in first-round PCR. TCRdb re-called the multiplex PCR reads with MiXCR, one entry per CDR3 protein. This table has over 12,000 distinct CDR3 sequences, around 56% appearing once. Material: PBMCs, obtained before or after stereotactic body radiation therapy (not recorded which). The receptors originated from a donor aged 50 or older with non-small cell lung cancer.

The rearrangement joins TRBV29-1 to TRBJ2-2; perhaps TRBD2 as D (7 bases). CDR1 is SQVTM and CDR2 is ANQGSEA in the germline V gene. CDR3 length: 13 residues. The germline V and J ends were trimmed by 4 bases and 6 bases, with 12 bases remaining between them. Here the CDR3 DNA reads TGCAGCGTTGTACAGGGAGGGGCCGGGGAGCTGTTTTTT. As protein: CSVVQGGAGELFF.

In the case of this clonotype: This CDR3 is missing its conserved last phenylalanine or tryptophan, likely due to a read error. This chain joins TRBV6-8 and TRBJ2-7; TRBD2 aligns across 14 bases. The CDR3 contains 15 residues. Germline V gives CDR1 MNHGY, CDR2 SAAAGT. The CDR3 DNA is TGTTCCAGCAGCAGGGGACTAGCGGGAGCCTACGAGCAGTACTCC. Translation gives CSSSRGLAGAYEQYS.

The chain employs TRBV24-1 and TRBJ2-1, with 12 positions matching TRBD2. This CDR3 comprises 16 residues. The germline V gene encodes CDR1 KGHDR and CDR2 SFDVKD. V trimming: 6 bases; J trimming: 7 bases; junction bases outside the gene matches: 9. The CDR3 coding sequence is TGTGCCACCAGTTCTTTGACTAGCGGGAGAGCAAATGAGCAGTTCTTC. It is translated as CATSSLTSGRANEQFF.

Comment on this clonotype: Germline is not matched at one junction end, which may reflect a read error. J is TRBJ2-7 and V is TRBV10-3, with D perhaps matching TRBD2 (5 bases). The CDR3 sequence is 14 residues long. Germline lookup yields CDR1 ENHRY and CDR2 SYGVKD. The CDR3 nucleotides read TGTTCCATCAGTGACCGGGGTGGATCCTACGAGCAGTACTTC. This gives the protein CSISDRGGSYEQYF.

For this clonotype: A read error likely explains this, since a far larger clone differs by one base. The V call is TRBV6-2 or TRBV6-3, the J call TRBJ2-3, with a tentative D call TRBD2 (5 bases). Germline V gene lookup returns CDR1 MNHEY and CDR2 SVGEGT. CDR3 size: 15 residues. CDR3 sequence reads: CASSDSRGSTDTQYF. CDR3 bases: TGTGCCAGCAGTGACTCTAGAGGGAGCACAGATACGCAGTATTTT.

On this clonotype itself: Relative to the germline gene, one junction end is altered; a read error may explain this. The chain uses TRBV11-2 and TRBJ2-1; perhaps TRBD1 as D (6 bases). CDR1 and CDR2 (germline): SGHAT, FQNNGV. This CDR3 contains 15 residues. The CDR3 coding sequence is TGTGCCAGCAACTTAAGGGTCCAGGGGTTCAATGAGCAGTTCTTC. Translated, it gives CASNLRVQGFNEQFF.

With regard to this clonotype: A far more abundant clone sits one base away, making this likely a read error. This chain connects TRBV6-1 to TRBJ2-3, with 13 bases aligning to TRBD2. Per the germline V gene, CDR1 is MNHNS and CDR2 is SASEGT. The CDR3 is made up of 15 amino acids. The CDR3 here is CASSGTSGSKDTQYF. The DNA of the CDR3 is TGTGCCAGCAGTGGGACTAGCGGGAGCAAAGATACGCAGTATTTT.

V is TRBV20-1 and J is TRBJ2-3; 7 bases align to TRBD2. V lost 3 bases, J lost 5 bases, and 8 bases stayed unmatched. From germline, CDR1 is DFQATT and CDR2 SNEGSKA (reference sequence). This CDR3 comprises 14 residues. The DNA for the CDR3 is TGCAGTGCTAGTATTGGCGGGAGTGAAGATACGCAGTATTTT. Translated, it gives CSASIGGSEDTQYF.

The gene calls are TRBV19 and TRBJ2-7, with 8 bases matching TRBD1. Germline assignment: CDR1 LNHDA and CDR2 SQIVND (reference sequence). This CDR3 spans 15 amino acids. V lost 5 bases and J lost 4; bases outside the gene matches: 10. The CDR3 DNA reads TGTGCCAGTAGTGCCGCAGGGGGCGCGGGTTACGAGCAGTACTTC. This codes for CASSAAGGAGYEQYF.

This clonotype is termed medium-sized (0.01 to 0.1%). The chain has TRBV28 and TRBJ1-2; D call uncertain. Germline V lookup: CDR1 MDHEN, CDR2 SYDVKM. V shed 5 bases and J shed 9 bases, with 16 bases lying between them. The CDR3 spans 13 residues. The CDR3, as DNA: TGTGCCAGCAGTCCTCCCGGGCGTGTAAGCTACACCTTC. Translating gives CASSPPGRVSYTF.

Of note for this clonotype: Just one base apart from a much larger clone, this may be a read error. The rearrangement links TRBV20-1 to TRBJ2-3; unclear D gene. From germline, CDR1 is DFQATT and CDR2 SNEGSKA (reference sequence). This CDR3 region has 11 residues. With 1 base removed from V and 4 bases from J, the gap between germline ends came to 3 bases. For the CDR3, the DNA is TGCAGTGCTAGAGTGTCAGATACGCAGTATTTT. Translation gives CSARVSDTQYF.

This clonotype was detected once. The genes are TRBV7-9 and TRBJ1-2, with TRBD1 identical over 8 bases. The ends lost 2 bases at V and 5 bases at J; junction bases unmatched: 7. The CDR3 extends over 15 amino acids. CDR1 and CDR2 from the germline V gene are SEHNR and FQNEAQ (reference sequence). The CDR3 loop is CASSLRTGPGYGYTF. CDR3 DNA: TGTGCCAGCAGCTTAAGGACAGGGCCTGGGTATGGCTACACCTTC. The whole variable domain, remainder taken from reference TRBV7-9 and TRBJ1-2, is DTGVSQNPRHKITKRGQNVTFRCDPISEHNRLYWYRQTLGQGPEFLTYFQNEAQLEKSRLLSDRFSAERPKGSFSTLEIQRTEQGDSAMYLCASSLRTGPGYGYTFGSGTRLTVV.

CDR3 coding DNA: TGTGCCAGCATTAAAACACCTCGGGAGATGGCGGGTGGCTACACCTTC. Its protein is CASIKTPREMAGGYTF. V gene TRBV7-6 combines with J gene TRBJ1-2; no reliable D call. The CDR3 length is 16 residues. Trimming stripped 7 bases from V and 7 bases from J, with 25 bases between. Per germline, CDR1 SGHVS and CDR2 FNYEAQ.

The chain couples TRBV5-1 to TRBJ2-1; 8 bases are shared with TRBD2. The CDR3 runs 15 residues. Trimming took 2 bases from V and 8 from J; bases not matched to a gene: 9. Germline CDR1 reads SGHRS; CDR2 reads YFSETQ. The CDR3 loop reads CASSFSGVGTDEQFF. CDR3 in DNA: TGCGCCAGCAGCTTTAGCGGGGTGGGGACGGATGAGCAGTTCTTC.

This clonotype is medium-sized. V gene TRBV6-5 combines with J gene TRBJ2-7; D is perhaps TRBD2 (5 bases). This CDR3 contains 15 residues. Germline V CDR1 and CDR2: MNHEY, SVGAGI. Trimming removed 4 bases from V and 3 bases from J, with 16 bases in between. CDR3 nucleotide sequence: TGTGCCAGCAGTTTGAGGGCCTCCGGAGGCTACGAGCAGTACTTC. It yields the protein CASSLRASGGYEQYF.